This T cell receptor (beta chain) was obtained from a study of response to subunit inactivated influenza vaccine. Regarding the study as a whole: Seasonal influenza vaccination, on each occasion, was suggested by the authors to recruit few new T cells.

TCRdb itself ran the RT-PCR reads through MiXCR, one entry per CDR3 protein. The sample yields a few hundred thousand distinct CDR3 sequences, just over 20% seen once. Germline V gene sequence: CDR1 DFQATT, CDR2 SNEGSKA (reference sequence). After removal of 6 bases from V and 8 bases from J, the junction contained 5 bases not matched to a gene. There are 12 residues in the CDR3. Remarks on this clonotype: The antigen is unknown.

The chain is built from TRBV20-1 and TRBJ2-3, with 10 bases identical to TRBD2. Sample: PBMCs from blood, taken less than 22 months after vaccination. The TCR comes from a man between 45 and 75 years old who received an inactivated influenza vaccine. CDR3: CSAPTSGPTQYF. CDR3 DNA: TGCAGTGCCCCGACTAGCGGGCCTACGCAGTATTTT.